One sample yielded the 30 T cell receptor beta chains listed below, sequenced in a study of OX40 agonist ivuxolimab in advanced cancers. Sequencing used immunoSEQ multiplex PCR; TCRdb keeps in-frame clones, though not all of them. The sample holds roughly 68,000 clones; roughly 80% are singletons and the top ten take more than 1.4%. The sample here was CD4+ or CD8+ T cells sorted from blood, taken in a trial of the OX40 agonist ivuxolimab. Source of these receptors: an adult with an advanced solid tumor such as melanoma, head and neck, liver or kidney cancer.

J is TRBJ2-7 and V is TRBV11-2; perhaps TRBD2 as D (6 bases). Germline loops: CDR1 SGHAT, CDR2 FQNNGV. CDR3 length: 14 residues. Trimming left V 3 bases short and J 6 bases short, with 15 bases between. DNA of the CDR3: TGTGCCAGCAGCTTTTCGACTAGGGAATCCGAGCAGTACTTC. This encodes CASSFSTRESEQYF.

The chain is built from TRBV5-1 and TRBJ2-3; 11 bases match TRBD2. V was pared by 0 bases and J by 1 base, with 1 base of the junction left unmatched. CDR3 length: 16 residues. The V gene's germline CDR1 is SGHRS and CDR2 YFSETQ. The CDR3 region has the DNA TGCGCCAGCAGCTTGGCGACTAGCGGGGGCACAGATACGCAGTATTTT. This codes for CASSLATSGGTDTQYF.

DNA of the CDR3: TGTGCCAGCAGTGAAGGGGGGGCAGGGGATAAGACCCAGTACTTC. Protein sequence: CASSEGGAGDKTQYF. The gene calls are TRBV2 and TRBJ2-5, with D perhaps matching TRBD1 or TRBD2 (6 bases each). CDR3 length equals 15 residues. With 1 base removed from V and 6 bases from J, the gap between germline ends came to 15 bases. Per germline, CDR1 SNHLY and CDR2 FYNNEI.

This chain joins TRBV6-5 and TRBJ2-3; D is undetermined. V was cut by 4 bases and J by 4 bases, with 9 bases left in between. Germline lookup yields CDR1 MNHEY and CDR2 SVGAGI. This CDR3 has 13 residues. The CDR3, as DNA: TGTGCCAGCAGTTCAGGTGTTCCAGATACGCAGTATTTT. This sequence encodes CASSSGVPDTQYF.

The gene calls are TRBV6-5 and TRBJ2-1, with D possibly TRBD2 on 6 matching bases. V lost 0 bases, J lost 4 bases, and 10 bases lay in between. Germline lookup yields CDR1 MNHEY and CDR2 SVGAGI. There are 15 residues in the CDR3. For the CDR3, the DNA is TGTGCCAGCAGTTACTCAAGTGGGGGGTACAATGAGCAGTTCTTC. Its translation: CASSYSSGGYNEQFF.

This clone has more than one count but fewer than ten. The rearrangement joins TRBV21-1 to TRBJ1-2; TRBD1, the D gene given by the table, was not confirmed from the DNA. TRBV21-1 is termed a pseudogene. There are 11 residues in the CDR3. The DNA of the CDR3 is TGTGCCAGCTGGGCGCCTTGCGGCTACACCTTC. It codes for CASWAPCGYTF.

The chain employs TRBV6-5 and TRBJ1-4; 7 bases are shared with TRBD1. This CDR3 is 15 amino acids long. J gave up 4 bases and V 0 bases, and 2 bases lay outside the gene matches. Per the germline V gene, CDR1 is MNHEY and CDR2 is SVGAGI. The CDR3 nucleotides are TGTGCCAGCAGTTACTCCGGGACAGTTAATGAAAAACTGTTTTTT. It specifies CASSYSGTVNEKLFF.

This chain joins TRBV19 and TRBJ2-7; possibly TRBD1 for D (6 bases). V was pared by 4 bases and J by 4 bases, with 14 bases between. Looked up from germline, CDR1 is LNHDA and CDR2 is SQIVND (reference sequence). CDR3 length equals 14 residues. The CDR3 loop reads CASSSEQGWYEQYF. The CDR3, as DNA: TGTGCCAGTAGTAGCGAACAGGGATGGTACGAGCAGTACTTC.

The chain joins TRBV7-8 to TRBJ2-5; 7 nucleotides agree with TRBD2. Gene TRBJ2-7 matches the end of the DNA better, so the J call may be wrong. This CDR3 comprises 11 residues. Looked up from germline, CDR1 is SGHVS and CDR2 is FQNEAQ. CDR3 sequence (DNA): TGTGCCAGCGGCGGGGGTTTCGAGCAGTACTTC. Translated, it gives CASGGGFEQYF.

The chain has TRBV5-8 and TRBJ1-5; TRBD1 is a possible D gene (6 bases). Germline V gene data show CDR1 as SGHTS and CDR2 as YDEGEE. This CDR3 has 15 residues. Trimming pared 4 bases from V and 1 base from J, leaving 12 bases between. This CDR3 is CASSTGTISNQPQHF. In DNA, the CDR3 is TGTGCCAGCAGCACCGGGACAATCAGCAATCAGCCCCAGCATTTT.

The chain joins TRBV4-1 to TRBJ1-2; D not resolved. The length of the CDR3 is 13 residues. Germline assignment: CDR1 MGHRA and CDR2 YSYEKL. Trimming left V 4 bases short and J 8 bases short, with 14 bases between. The CDR3 nucleotides are TGCGCCAGCAGCCTCCGGATCGGCGCGGGCTACACCTTC. Amino acid sequence: CASSLRIGAGYTF.

The chain carries TRBV29-1 and TRBJ1-5; TRBD1 might be the D (6 bases). CDR3 length: 13 amino acids. V was shortened by 4 bases and J by 2 bases, with 9 bases between the two germline ends. Germline V gives CDR1 SQVTM, CDR2 ANQGSEA. CDR3 sequence: CSVGGLGNQPQHF. In DNA, the CDR3 is TGCAGCGTTGGGGGGCTAGGCAATCAGCCCCAGCATTTT.

This clone was recorded at least ten times. The chain employs TRBV19 and TRBJ1-5, with D unresolved. The CDR3 runs 16 residues. Germline V gene data show CDR1 as LNHDA and CDR2 as SQIVND (reference sequence). Trimming took off 3 bases at V and 0 bases at J, with 12 bases between the two ends. This CDR3 reads CASSMGAWHSNQPQHF. CDR3 DNA sequence: TGTGCCAGTAGTATGGGAGCGTGGCATAGCAATCAGCCCCAGCATTTT.

The genes are TRBV6-5 and TRBJ1-4; 7 bases map to TRBD1. This CDR3 region has 16 residues. V lost 4 bases, J lost 3 bases, and 8 bases stayed unmatched. The V gene's germline CDR1 is MNHEY and CDR2 SVGAGI. CDR3 amino acids: CASSSAGGAANEKLFF. As DNA, the CDR3 is TGTGCCAGCAGTTCCGCAGGGGGGGCGGCTAATGAAAAACTGTTTTTT.

The chain combines TRBV6-6 with TRBJ2-3; D possibly matches TRBD1 or TRBD2 (5 bases each). CDR3 length: 14 amino acids. Germline V gene sequence: CDR1 MNHNY, CDR2 SVGAGI (reference sequence). V was pared by 7 bases and J by 2 bases, with 13 bases between. The chain's CDR3 is CASTQGRYTDTQYF. CDR3 sequence (DNA): TGTGCCAGCACCCAGGGACGGTACACAGATACGCAGTATTTT.

The V gene is TRBV29-1, the J gene TRBJ2-6, with 8 bases that match TRBD1. Germline V CDR1 and CDR2: SQVTM, ANQGSEA. The CDR3 is made up of 18 amino acids. V shed 3 bases and J 0 bases; nucleotides not matched to a gene: 10. The CDR3 protein is CSVDGGTGALSGANVLTF. DNA of the CDR3: TGCAGCGTTGATGGGGGGACAGGAGCCCTCTCTGGGGCCAACGTCCTGACTTTC.

This sequence joins TRBV4-1 and TRBJ2-3, with 10 nucleotides matching TRBD2. This CDR3 is 19 amino acids long. Looked up from germline, CDR1 is MGHRA and CDR2 is YSYEKL. The V segment lost 0 bases and the J segment 1 base; nucleotides outside the gene matches: 10. The CDR3 DNA reads as TGCGCCAGCAGCCAAGAGGTAGCGGGGGGCCTGGGACGCACAGATACGCAGTATTTT. Translation: CASSQEVAGGLGRTDTQYF.

V and J are TRBV5-1 and TRBJ2-7, with 7 bases lining up with TRBD1. V was clipped by 2 bases and J by 4 bases; unmatched bases: 6. Germline CDR1 is SGHRS and CDR2 is YFSETQ. The CDR3 loop spans 14 amino acids. The CDR3 here is CASSLGQEVYEQYF. CDR3 nucleotide sequence: TGCGCCAGCAGCTTAGGACAGGAAGTGTACGAGCAGTACTTC.

Only one count was recorded for this clone. The J gene is TRBJ1-2, the V gene TRBV19; 7 positions match TRBD1. The V gene end was trimmed by 7 bases and the J gene end by 3 bases; junction bases not matched to a gene: 5. There are 13 residues in the CDR3. Germline loops: CDR1 LNHDA, CDR2 SQIVND (reference sequence). CDR3 amino acids: CASIGQVDYGYTF. The DNA of the CDR3 is TGTGCCAGTATCGGACAGGTCGACTATGGCTACACCTTC.

CDR3 bases: TGTGCCAGTAATCGGGGTAGTCGGTACAATGAGCAGTTCTTC. It is translated as CASNRGSRYNEQFF. The chain carries TRBV19 and TRBJ2-1; possible D gene TRBD2, 5 bases. V was clipped by 7 bases and J by 4 bases, with 14 bases between them. The germline gives CDR1 LNHDA, CDR2 SQIVND (reference sequence). This CDR3 comprises 14 residues.

Notes on this clone: The junction and the germline gene differ at one end; a read error may be behind it. CDR3 residues: CASSTGTWGVVVF. The CDR3 bases are TGTGCCAGCAGCACAGGGACTTGGGGTGTTGTGGTCTTC. V gene TRBV5-8 combines with J gene TRBJ2-1; either TRBD1 or TRBD2 may fit D (6 bases each). CDR3 size: 13 residues. CDR1 SGHTS and CDR2 YDEGEE come from the germline V gene.

V is TRBV21-1 and J is TRBJ2-5; the D call TRBD1 from the table was never checked on the DNA. TRBV21-1 is a documented pseudogene. This CDR3 comprises 11 residues. CDR3 residues: CARGQAETQYF. The CDR3, as DNA: TGTGCCAGAGGACAGGCTGAGACCCAGTACTTC.

The rearrangement uses TRBV5-5 and TRBJ1-1, with 9 bases matching TRBD1. CDR1 is SGHKS, CDR2 YYEKEE, per germline (reference sequence). This CDR3 is built from 16 residues. After removal of 5 bases from V and 1 base from J, the junction contained 9 bases not matched to a gene. The CDR3 sequence is CASSFSGTGQNTEAFF. In DNA form, the CDR3 reads TGTGCCAGCAGTTTTTCGGGGACAGGGCAGAACACTGAAGCTTTCTTT.

This rearrangement joins TRBV30 to TRBJ2-7; TRBD2 aligns across 7 bases. The CDR3 has 15 amino acids. With 0 bases clipped from V and 0 bases from J, the junction kept 5 bases outside the gene matches. Looked up from germline, CDR1 is GTSNPN and CDR2 is SVGIG (reference sequence). Written as DNA, the CDR3 is TGTGCCTGGAGTGTATGGACTAGTGCCTCCTACGAGCAGTACTTC. Amino acids: CAWSVWTSASYEQYF.

The chain couples TRBV9 to TRBJ1-1, with 9 bases lining up with TRBD1. The CDR3 is 16 amino acids. Losses at the gene ends were 0 bases for V and 3 bases for J; bases not matched to a gene: 6. CDR1 SGDLS and CDR2 YYNGEE come from the germline V gene. The CDR3 here is CASSVGTGVRYTEAFF. The CDR3 coding sequence is TGTGCCAGCAGCGTAGGGACAGGGGTTCGGTACACTGAAGCTTTCTTT.

This sequence joins TRBV9 and TRBJ2-6; D is undetermined. Germline CDR1 and CDR2: SGDLS and YYNGEE. The CDR3 has 15 residues. V lost 2 bases to trimming and J lost 1 base, with 7 bases between them. In DNA, the CDR3 is TGTGCCAGCAGCGTGTACAGTTCTGGGGCCAACGTCCTGACTTTC. The encoded protein is CASSVYSSGANVLTF.

The chain links TRBV6-1 to TRBJ1-6; TRBD1 agrees at 7 bases. V shed 1 base and J 8 bases; nucleotides not matched to a gene: 2. The CDR3 runs 14 residues. Germline lookup yields CDR1 MNHNS and CDR2 SASEGT. The CDR3 protein is CASSEVQGDSPLHF. The CDR3 DNA is TGTGCCAGCAGTGAAGTGCAGGGGGATTCACCCCTCCACTTT.

The chain links TRBV7-9 to TRBJ1-2; maybe TRBD1 (5 bases). The V gene's germline CDR1 is SEHNR and CDR2 FQNEAQ (reference sequence). This CDR3 is built from 19 residues. V gave up 4 bases and J gave up 2 bases, with 26 bases separating them. CDR3 sequence (DNA): TGTGCCAGCAGCTCAGGGATGGGGGGGTCTCCCCGGTTGAACTATGGCTACACCTTC. Translating it yields CASSSGMGGSPRLNYGYTF.

The chain links TRBV5-4 to TRBJ2-3; possibly TRBD2 for D (5 bases). Germline CDR1 is SGHNT and CDR2 is YYREEE (reference sequence). The CDR3 contains 14 residues. The V and J ends lost 4 bases and 7 bases respectively, with 16 bases between them. CDR3 protein: CASSPRSGNYTQYF. CDR3 DNA: TGTGCCAGCAGCCCTCGTTCGGGGAATTATACGCAGTATTTT.

The gene calls are TRBV19 and TRBJ1-5; tentative D call: TRBD1 (6 bases). V lost 2 bases and J 5 bases, leaving 13 bases between the germline ends. Germline CDR1 is LNHDA and CDR2 is SQIVND (reference sequence). The CDR3 has 15 residues. CDR3: CASSIPYRADQPQHF. The CDR3 nucleotides are TGTGCCAGTAGTATACCATACAGGGCGGATCAGCCCCAGCATTTT.